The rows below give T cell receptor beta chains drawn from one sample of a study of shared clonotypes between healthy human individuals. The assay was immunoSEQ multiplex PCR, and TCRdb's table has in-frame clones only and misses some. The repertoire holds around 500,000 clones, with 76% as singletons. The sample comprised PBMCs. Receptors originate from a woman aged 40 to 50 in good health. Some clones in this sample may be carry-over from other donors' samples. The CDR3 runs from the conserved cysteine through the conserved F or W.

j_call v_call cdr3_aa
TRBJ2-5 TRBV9 CASSVGAGQETQYF
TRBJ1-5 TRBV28 CASRTGQGDNQPQHF
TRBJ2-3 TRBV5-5 CASSLGVSGRPDTQYF
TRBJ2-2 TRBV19 CASSPRRLGGNTGELFF
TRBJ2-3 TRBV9 CASSVRGGGTDTQYF
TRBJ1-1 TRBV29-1 CSVLPRTVGTEAFF
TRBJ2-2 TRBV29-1 CSVTTGGELFF
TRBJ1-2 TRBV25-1 CASSGWTGRTTNYGYTF
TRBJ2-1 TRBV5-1 CASSPGGPQYNEQFF
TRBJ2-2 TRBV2 CASIGPAVGRGRAGTGELFF
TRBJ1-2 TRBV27 CATSQGRGDRLNYGYTF
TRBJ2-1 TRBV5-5 CASSLGLAPYNEQFF
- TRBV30 CAWREPLQGGRGEQYF
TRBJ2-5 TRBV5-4 CASSLGQLETQYF
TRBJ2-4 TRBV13 CASSSTLAKNIQYF
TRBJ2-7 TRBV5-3 CARSPGRGCSYEQYF
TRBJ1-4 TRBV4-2 CASSRGQGSTNEKLFF
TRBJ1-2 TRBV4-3 CASSQVLGIAYGYTF
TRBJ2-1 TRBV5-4 CASSLATSGIWNEQFF
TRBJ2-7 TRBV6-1 CAISDPNSYEQYF
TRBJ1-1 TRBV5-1 CASSYSKGLGTEAFF
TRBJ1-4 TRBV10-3 CAISEGTSANEKLFF
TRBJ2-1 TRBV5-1 CASSPQAGAINEQFF